This entry concerns a single T cell receptor beta chain. The treatment here: oral pan-JAK inhibitor, 5-10 mg twice daily. The data originate from a study of CD8+ T cells in alopecia areata. Looked up from germline, CDR1 is SGHRS and CDR2 is YFSETQ. The CDR3 length is 14 residues. V was clipped by 3 bases and J by 2 bases, with 11 bases between them. Sequencing relied on a cDNA template that was reverse transcribed from extracted RNA. Profiled with immunoSEQ multiplex PCR; TCRdb holds only in-frame clones, not every one. The repertoire includes under 300,000 clones, about 62% of them detected once, and roughly 0.88% sits in the top ten.

The TCR was taken from a human donor with alopecia areata. The V gene is TRBV5-1, the J gene TRBJ1-2; D possibly corresponds to TRBD1 (6 bases). This material consisted of CD4+ T cells sorted from blood, taken at roughly week 53, from a patient treated with tofacitinib. DNA for the CDR3: TGCGCCAGCAGCTATAACGGACAGAACTATGGCTACACCTTC. Translation gives CASSYNGQNYGYTF.